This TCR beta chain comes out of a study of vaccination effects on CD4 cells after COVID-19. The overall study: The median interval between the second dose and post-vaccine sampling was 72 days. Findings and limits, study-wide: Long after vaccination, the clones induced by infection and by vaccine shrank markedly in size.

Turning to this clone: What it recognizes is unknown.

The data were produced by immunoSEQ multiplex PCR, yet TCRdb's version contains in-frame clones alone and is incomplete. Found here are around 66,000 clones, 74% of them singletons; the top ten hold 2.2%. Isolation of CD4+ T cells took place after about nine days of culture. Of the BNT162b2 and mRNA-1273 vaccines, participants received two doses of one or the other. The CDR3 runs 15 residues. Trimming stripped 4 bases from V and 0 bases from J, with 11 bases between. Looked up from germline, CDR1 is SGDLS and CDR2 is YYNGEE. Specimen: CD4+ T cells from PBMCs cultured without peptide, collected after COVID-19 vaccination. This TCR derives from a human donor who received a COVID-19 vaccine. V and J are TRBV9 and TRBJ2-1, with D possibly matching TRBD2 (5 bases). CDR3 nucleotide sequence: TGTGCCAGCAGCACCACCGGGGACTCCTACAATGAGCAGTTCTTC. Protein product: CASSTTGDSYNEQFF.